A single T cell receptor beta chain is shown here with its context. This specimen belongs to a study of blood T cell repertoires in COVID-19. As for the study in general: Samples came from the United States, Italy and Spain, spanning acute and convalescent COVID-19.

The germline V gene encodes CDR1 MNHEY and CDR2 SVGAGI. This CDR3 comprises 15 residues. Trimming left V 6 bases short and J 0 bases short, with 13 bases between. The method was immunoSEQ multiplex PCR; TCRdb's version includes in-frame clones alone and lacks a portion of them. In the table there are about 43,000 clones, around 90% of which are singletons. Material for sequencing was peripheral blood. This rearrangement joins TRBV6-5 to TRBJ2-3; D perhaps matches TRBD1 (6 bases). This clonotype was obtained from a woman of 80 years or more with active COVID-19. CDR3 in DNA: TGTGCCAGCAGGGGACACGTATTAAGCACAGATACGCAGTATTTT. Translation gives CASRGHVLSTDTQYF.